The 3 T cell receptor beta chains below come from one sample, sequenced in a study of blood T cell repertoires in COVID-19. Produced via immunoSEQ multiplex PCR; TCRdb's table is partial and in-frame only. This table holds some 300,000 clones, just under 85% found once. What was sequenced was peripheral blood. Source of these receptors: a woman aged 50 to 65 with active or convalescent COVID-19.

The chain carries TRBV6-5 and TRBJ2-1; TRBD2 agrees at 11 bases. The CDR3 has 15 residues. Per the germline V gene, CDR1 is MNHEY and CDR2 is SVGAGI. V gave up 1 base and J gave up 7 bases; unmatched junction bases: 3. The CDR3 protein is CASSYLAGGGNEQFF. In nucleotides, the CDR3 is TGTGCCAGCAGTTACTTAGCGGGAGGGGGTAATGAGCAGTTCTTC.

This clone was observed a few times. V usage is TRBV6-6 and J usage is TRBJ2-7, with 11 bases matching TRBD1. The CDR3 spans 16 residues. Unmatched junction bases numbered 14, after V lost 6 bases and J lost 7 bases. In germline, CDR1 is MNHNY, CDR2 SVGAGI (reference sequence). CDR3 sequence reads: CASRRSGQGAVWEQYF. In DNA, the CDR3 is TGTGCCAGCAGGCGATCCGGACAGGGGGCGGTTTGGGAGCAGTACTTC.

The J gene is TRBJ1-3, the V gene TRBV5-1; 7 bases map to TRBD1. The ends lost 4 bases at V and 4 bases at J; junction bases unmatched: 2. There are 13 residues in the CDR3. Germline lookup yields CDR1 SGHRS and CDR2 YFSETQ. CDR3 nucleotide sequence: TGCGCCAGCAGCGTGGACAGGGGAAACACCATATATTTT. It is translated as CASSVDRGNTIYF.